This T cell receptor (beta chain) appears in the sequencing data of a study of shared clonotypes between healthy human individuals (dated by TCRdb to 2019 to 2021). For the wider study: Two women and three men aged 18 to 49 years were included in the cohort. Per donor, three plates each were used for CD4 naive and CD4 memory, two for CD8 naive, and one for CD8 memory. Between about 0.85 and 8.9 billion PBMCs per donor were obtained by leukapheresis. Blood TCR repertoires of roughly five healthy adults were deeply sequenced to estimate repertoire size and the extent of clonotype sharing between individuals. Different laboratories and diverse techniques were used to prepare libraries and sequence TCR repertoires, to increase sequencing depth and limit assay-specific biases.

V trim: 3 bases; J trim: 0 bases; unmatched bases: 4. The CDR3 numbers 15 residues from cysteine through phenylalanine. Only the CDR3 DNA is retained, 45 bases long and in frame from the first base. CDR1 MDHEN and CDR2 SYDVKM are derived from the germline V gene. Worth noting for this clone: Its target antigen remains unknown. The input lacks base qualities; no much larger clone sits a single base away. In the same sample, other DNA sequences code for this CDR3.

CD8 naive samples consisted of CD45RO-negative cells that were positively selected for CCR7, yielding a CD45RA+CCR7+ population without TemRA cells. The donors were healthy, HIV-negative adults with no recently reported acute infections or vaccinations. All donors were Caucasian adults living in Nashville, Tennessee, USA. Blood was obtained by leukapheresis, after which PBMCs were separated by Ficoll-Histopaque density gradient centrifugation and cryopreserved in liquid nitrogen vapor phase. Purity and quantity of every magnetically sorted T cell population were checked by analytical flow cytometry. Each sorted fraction had its genomic DNA isolated and then quantified by UV absorbance on a Nanodrop 2000c. TCR CDR3 regions were amplified from genomic DNA by multiplex PCR using the deep immunoSEQ assay. Genomic DNA extracted from each cell subset was distributed evenly over all wells of several immunoSEQ 96-well plates, and each plate served as one replicate. For sorted subsets, around 200 ng genomic DNA, equal to approximately 30,000 T cell genomes, was loaded into each replicate PCR. Purified libraries were quantified with a Qubit 3.0 fluorometer, sized on a Bioanalyzer 2100, and re-quantified with the KAPA Library Quantification kit. Each immunoSEQ 96-well plate was sequenced on its own single-read 150-cycle Illumina NextSeq 550 flow cell. Per the authors' processing: Because only junctional sequences without quality scores were contained in the immunoSEQ output, filtering matching that applied to full-length reads could not be performed. To assign V/J genes and CDR3, sequences were annotated against IMGT germline references using PyIR, a Python wrapper for IgBLAST v1.9. Reads with weak V/J assignments (E-value above 1e-6), missing CDR3, stop codons, out-of-frame junctions, or ambiguous translated residues were removed. V3J clonotypes were defined as sequences sharing an identical inferred V gene, J gene, and CDR3 amino acid sequence. The percentage overlap between two repertoires was calculated by dividing the number of shared unique clonotypes by the size of the smaller repertoire. Richness of each repertoire was evaluated using RTK rarefaction, the Chao1 estimator, and Recon v2.1 estimates of unobserved clonotypes. Generation probabilities were computed with OLGA for all TCRbeta clonotypes obtained by the gDNA method from a few donors. TCRdb obtained this table from immuneACCESS and retained in-frame rearrangements with V and J assigned. These tables miss some clones; where compared with another copy, unresolved V genes account for less than half of the shortfall, and the remainder is unexplained. V, J and clone size were drawn from that table, and D and trimming were deduced from the DNA. Present in this sample are about 800,000 clones, roughly 96% of which were seen just once. The ten top clones hold over 0.2% of the sample.

General study outcomes and caveats: Sharing across a few donors was observed for about 4.8% of naive CD4, around 3.5% of naive CD8, 2% to 2.5% of memory CD4, and less than 0.45% of memory CD8 clonotypes. Higher generation probabilities were observed for clonotypes shared by all four sorted-subset donors than for non-shared clonotypes. Sampling was restricted to blood, and TCR repertoires in tissue are likely to differ from TCR repertoires in blood. Incomplete sequencing was indicated by rarefaction of sorted-subset datasets, despite the large sequencing depth. Pairwise subsampling led to the expectation that sequencing depth would affect the degree of clonotype sharing among donors. Estimated clonotype richness was generally larger for naive than for memory subsets. Because the study included only a small number of donors, the genetic and exposure-history diversity represented was limited.

The sample consisted of naive CD8+ T cells sorted from blood. In light of the paper, this sample's cell subset or site label describes: CD45RA+CCR7+. The sequence derives from a man aged 30-40 years in good health. The V gene is TRBV28 and the J gene is TRBJ2-7; a stretch of 8 junction bases matches TRBD2. DNA sequence: TGTGCCAGCAGTTTCAGCGGGAGTCTCTCCTACGAGCAGTACTTC. Its protein product is CASSFSGSLSYEQYF.